These T cell receptor beta chains were read from a single sample in a study of T cells in Graves' hyperthyroidism and ophthalmopathy. Using its own MiXCR run on the multiplex PCR reads, TCRdb lists one record per CDR3 protein. The sample has 250,000 to 400,000 distinct CDR3 sequences, roughly 15% seen once. The sequencing sample was made of blood. These receptors were obtained from a woman in her 40s with Graves' ophthalmopathy. Both conserved end residues are part of each CDR3. A D gene is named only where the DNA matches it firmly. Clone size is shown for a subset of rows, as once, few, many or a class of expanded clone.

d_gene	v_gene	j_gene	abundance	CDR3aa	CDR3nt
TRBD1	TRBV3-1	TRBJ2-7	few	CASSQDLATGAQEQYF	TGTGCCAGCAGCCAAGATTTAGCGACAGGGGCTCAAGAGCAGTACTTC
TRBD1	TRBV10-3	TRBJ1-2	few	CAISEMNRGVNYGYTF	TGTGCCATCAGTGAGATGAACAGGGGAGTGAACTATGGCTACACCTTC
NA	TRBV6-1	TRBJ1-3	few	CATRWSGSNSGNTIYF	TGTGCCACAAGATGGTCAGGGTCCAATTCCGGAAACACCATATATTTT
NA	TRBV18	TRBJ2-7	many	CASSPRGTYEQYF	TGTGCCAGCTCACCAAGGGGAACCTACGAGCAGTACTTC
NA	TRBV10-1	TRBJ1-4	many	CASRTGRTNEKLFF	TGCGCCAGCAGGACCGGCAGAACTAATGAAAAACTGTTTTTT
TRBD1	TRBV20-1	TRBJ1-3	NA	CSARDVRARDRGSGNTIYF	TGCAGTGCTAGAGATGTACGCGCCCGGGACAGGGGATCTGGAAACACCATATATTTT
NA	TRBV5-5	TRBJ1-2	many	CASSPQPGYGYTF	TGTGCCAGCAGCCCCCAGCCAGGGTATGGCTACACCTTC
TRBD1	TRBV7-8	TRBJ1-5	many	CASSGTGSQPQHF	TGTGCCAGCAGCGGGACAGGGAGTCAGCCCCAGCATTTT
TRBD1	TRBV14	TRBJ1-1	NA	CASSLRTGGNTEALF	TGTGCCAGCAGCCTACGGACAGGGGGGAACACTGAAGCTCTCTTT
NA	TRBV12-3/TRBV12-4	TRBJ2-6	NA	CASSQAGNRANVLTF	TGTGCCAGCAGCCAAGCCGGCAATAGGGCCAACGTCCTGACTTTC
TRBD1	TRBV7-2	TRBJ1-2	NA	CASSSEGTGGRFGYTF	TGTGCCAGCAGCTCCGAAGGGACAGGGGGCAGGTTTGGCTACACCTTC
NA	TRBV11-1	TRBJ2-3	many	CASTPTGLSTDTQYF	TGTGCCAGCACTCCTACAGGGTTGAGTACAGATACGCAGTATTTT
TRBD1	TRBV29-1	TRBJ1-2	NA	CSVGGTDNYGYTF	TGCAGCGTTGGGGGGACAGATAACTATGGCTACACCTTC
NA	TRBV6-1	TRBJ1-4	NA	CASSEALGVATNEKLFF	TGTGCCAGCAGTGAAGCCCTTGGGGTTGCGACTAATGAAAAACTGTTTTTT
NA	TRBV27	TRBJ1-6	many	CASSFTVAGYNSPLHF	TGTGCCAGCAGTTTTACAGTGGCAGGCTATAATTCACCCCTCCACTTT
TRBD2	TRBV24-1	TRBJ2-3	many	CATSDLGWTSGRAGLQSDTQYF	TGTGCCACCAGTGATTTAGGATGGACTAGCGGGAGGGCCGGGTTACAGTCAGATACGCAGTATTTT
NA	TRBV20-1	TRBJ1-1	few	CSALSRGLAFF	TGCAGTGCTCTCTCGAGGGGTTTAGCTTTCTTT
NA	TRBV6-1	TRBJ2-3	NA	CASRFWRGPDTQYF	TGTGCCAGCAGATTCTGGAGGGGGCCAGATACGCAGTATTTT
TRBD1	TRBV10-3	TRBJ2-5	many	CAISEPGQGAWETQYF	TGTGCCATCAGTGAGCCAGGACAGGGGGCGTGGGAGACCCAGTACTTC
TRBD2	TRBV10-1	TRBJ2-1	many	CASQLAGGNEQFF	TGCGCCAGCCAACTAGCGGGGGGCAATGAGCAGTTCTTC
NA	TRBV6-1	TRBJ2-2	many	CAKGGFPRYGTGELFF	TGTGCCAAGGGGGGGTTCCCACGGTATGGCACCGGGGAGCTGTTTTTT
NA	TRBV11-3	TRBJ1-1	few	CASSLSFLRGNTEAFF	TGTGCCAGCAGCTTATCTTTCTTACGGGGTAACACTGAAGCTTTCTTT